This paragraph covers one T cell receptor beta chain sequence. This sample is drawn from a study of long-term antiretroviral therapy in people with HIV. The CDR3 consists of 15 residues. Germline CDR1 reads GTSNPN; CDR2 reads SVGIG (reference sequence). The V segment lost 3 bases and the J segment 5 bases; nucleotides outside the gene matches: 8. This was the immunoSEQ v3.0 assay at survey level. Produced via immunoSEQ multiplex PCR; TCRdb's table is partial and in-frame only. The data hold just under 35,000 clones, with about 85% observed a single time. The chain is built from TRBV30 and TRBJ1-1; 11 nucleotides align to TRBD1. The clonotype comes from a woman under 40 with HIV. The sample was unsorted PBMCs, taken 2.7 to 2.9 years before starting antiretroviral therapy. This chain's CDR3 is CAWSPGQGAYTEAFF. CDR3 in DNA: TGTGCCTGGAGCCCCGGACAGGGGGCTTATACTGAAGCTTTCTTT.